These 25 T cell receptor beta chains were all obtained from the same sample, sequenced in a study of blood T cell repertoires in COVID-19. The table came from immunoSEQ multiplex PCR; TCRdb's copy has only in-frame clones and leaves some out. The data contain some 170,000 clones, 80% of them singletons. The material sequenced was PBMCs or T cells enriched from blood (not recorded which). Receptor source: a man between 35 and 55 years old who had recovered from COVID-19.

CDR3 DNA sequence: TGTGCCAGCTCACCAACAGGGGGCATCAACGAGCAGTACGTC. This gives the protein CASSPTGGINEQYV. The chain is built from TRBV18 and TRBJ2-7, with TRBD1 matching over 9 bases. V was clipped by 2 bases and J by 5 bases; unmatched bases: 4. Germline loops: CDR1 KGHSH, CDR2 LQKENI. The CDR3 has 14 amino acids.

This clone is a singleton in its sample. Here the CDR3 reads CASSEHYGGGRDTQYF. The CDR3 nucleotides read TGTGCCAGCAGTGAGCATTACGGGGGGGGTCGAGATACGCAGTATTTT. The chain couples TRBV6-1 to TRBJ2-3; the match to TRBD2 covers 8 bases. The CDR3 extends over 16 amino acids. Germline CDR1 is MNHNS and CDR2 is SASEGT. J lost 5 bases, V lost 3 bases, and 10 bases had no gene match.

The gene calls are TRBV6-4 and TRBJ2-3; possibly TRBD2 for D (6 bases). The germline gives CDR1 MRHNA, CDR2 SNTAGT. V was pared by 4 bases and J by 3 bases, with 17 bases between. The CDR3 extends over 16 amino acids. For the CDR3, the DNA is TGTGCCAGCAGTGCGCGGGGCGGATTTTATACAGATACGCAGTATTTT. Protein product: CASSARGGFYTDTQYF.

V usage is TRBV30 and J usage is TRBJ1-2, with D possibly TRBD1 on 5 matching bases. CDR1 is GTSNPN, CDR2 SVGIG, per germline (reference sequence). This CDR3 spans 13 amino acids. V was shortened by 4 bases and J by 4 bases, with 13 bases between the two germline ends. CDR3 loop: CAWTQGSSYGYTF. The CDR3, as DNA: TGTGCCTGGACCCAGGGTTCGAGCTATGGCTACACCTTC.

CDR3 nucleotides: TGTGCCAGCAGCCGATATTCGGACAGTCATGAGCAGTTCTTC. Its protein product is CASSRYSDSHEQFF. The J gene is TRBJ2-1, the V gene TRBV7-3, with D maybe TRBD1 (6 bases). CDR1 and CDR2 (germline): SGHTA, FQGTGA. With 5 bases removed from V and 8 bases from J, the gap between germline ends came to 16 bases. CDR3 length: 14 residues.

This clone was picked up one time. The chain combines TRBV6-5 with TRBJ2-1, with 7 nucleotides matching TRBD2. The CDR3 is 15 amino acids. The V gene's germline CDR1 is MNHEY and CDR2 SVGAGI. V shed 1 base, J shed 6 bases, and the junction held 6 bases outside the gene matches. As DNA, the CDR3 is TGTGCCAGCAGTTACTTGCGGGGGTCATTCAATGAGCAGTTCTTC. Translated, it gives CASSYLRGSFNEQFF.

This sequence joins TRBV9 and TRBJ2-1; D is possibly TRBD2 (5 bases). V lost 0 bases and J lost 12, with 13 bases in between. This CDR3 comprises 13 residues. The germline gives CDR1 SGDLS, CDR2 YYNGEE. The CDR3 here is CASSVAVSAGQFF. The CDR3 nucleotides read TGTGCCAGCAGCGTAGCAGTTTCGGCGGGGCAGTTCTTC. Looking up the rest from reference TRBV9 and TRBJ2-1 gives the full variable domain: DSGVTQTPKHLITATGQRVTLRCSPRSGDLSVYWYQQSLDQGLQFLIQYYNGEERAKGNILERFSAQQFPDLHSELNLSSLELGDSALYFCASSVAVSAGQFFGPGTRLTVL.

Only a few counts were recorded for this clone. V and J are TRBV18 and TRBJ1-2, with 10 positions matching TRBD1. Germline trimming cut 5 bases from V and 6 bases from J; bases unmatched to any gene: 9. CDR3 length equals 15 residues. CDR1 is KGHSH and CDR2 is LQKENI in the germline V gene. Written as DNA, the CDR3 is TGTGCCAGCTCAGATCGGACAGGGGGAGAGAATGGCTACACCTTC. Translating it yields CASSDRTGGENGYTF.

The CDR3 nucleotides are TGTGCCTGGAGCCGCCAGGGGACTGAAGCTTTCTTT. Amino acids: CAWSRQGTEAFF. The rearrangement links TRBV30 to TRBJ1-1, with a tentative D call TRBD1 (6 bases). Germline CDR1 GTSNPN, CDR2 SVGIG (reference sequence). V was clipped by 3 bases and J by 5 bases, with 10 bases between them. The CDR3 is 12 residues long.

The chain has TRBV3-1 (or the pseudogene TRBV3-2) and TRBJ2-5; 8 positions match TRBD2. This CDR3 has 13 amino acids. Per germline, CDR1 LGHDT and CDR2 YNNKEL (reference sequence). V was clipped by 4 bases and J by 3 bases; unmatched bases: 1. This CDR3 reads CASSLLAEETQYF. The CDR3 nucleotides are TGTGCCAGCAGCCTACTAGCGGAAGAGACCCAGTACTTC.

CDR3 residues: CASSASISDTQYF. CDR3 coding DNA: TGTGCCAGCAGTGCCTCTATCTCAGATACGCAGTATTTT. The chain is built from TRBV27 and TRBJ2-3; D gene uncertain. The germline V gene has CDR1 MNHEY and CDR2 SMNVEV (reference sequence). CDR3 size: 13 residues. V lost 5 bases and J 4 bases, leaving 10 bases between the germline ends.

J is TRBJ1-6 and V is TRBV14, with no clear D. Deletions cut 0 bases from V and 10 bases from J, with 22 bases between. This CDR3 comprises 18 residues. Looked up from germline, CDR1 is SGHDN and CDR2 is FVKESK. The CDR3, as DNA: TGTGCCAGCAGCCAAGACGCTGGGGAGGCTGGGGATCGGTCACCCCTCCACTTT. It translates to CASSQDAGEAGDRSPLHF.

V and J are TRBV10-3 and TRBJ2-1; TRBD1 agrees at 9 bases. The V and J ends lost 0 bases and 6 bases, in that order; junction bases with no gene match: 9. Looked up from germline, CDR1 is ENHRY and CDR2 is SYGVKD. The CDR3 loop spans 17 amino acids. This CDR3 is CAISESFGTGSGNEQFF. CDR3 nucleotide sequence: TGTGCCATCAGTGAGTCTTTTGGGACAGGGAGTGGCAATGAGCAGTTCTTC.

The CDR3, as DNA: TGTGCCAGCAGCTTGGGGGACAGGGGGCGAATTATACCTGGAAACACCATATATTTT. This gives the protein CASSLGDRGRIIPGNTIYF. V usage is TRBV5-6 and J usage is TRBJ1-3, with TRBD1 matching 12 bases. The length of the CDR3 is 19 residues. CDR1 and CDR2 (germline): SGHDT, YYEEEE. V was pared by 0 bases and J by 2 bases, with 9 bases of the junction left unmatched.

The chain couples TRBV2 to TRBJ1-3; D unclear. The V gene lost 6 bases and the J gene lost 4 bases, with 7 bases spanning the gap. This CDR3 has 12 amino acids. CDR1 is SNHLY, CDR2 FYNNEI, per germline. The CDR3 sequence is CASREQGNTIYF. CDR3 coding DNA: TGTGCCAGCAGGGAACAGGGAAACACCATATATTTT.

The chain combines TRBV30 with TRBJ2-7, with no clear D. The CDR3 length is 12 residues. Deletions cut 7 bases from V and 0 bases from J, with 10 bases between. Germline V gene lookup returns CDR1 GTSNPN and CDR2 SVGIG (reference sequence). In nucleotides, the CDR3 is TGTGCCTTGGGGTCCTCCTCCTACGAGCAGTACTTC. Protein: CALGSSSYEQYF.

In DNA, the CDR3 is TGTGCCAGCAGCCAAGAAGCGACTAGCGGGGTTATATCACAGGATACGCAGTATTTT. It encodes CASSQEATSGVISQDTQYF. The chain recombines TRBV3-1 (or the pseudogene TRBV3-2) with TRBJ2-3, with TRBD2 identical over 11 bases. V was clipped by 0 bases and J by 6 bases; unmatched bases: 14. The CDR3 length is 19 residues. Germline V CDR1 and CDR2: LGHDT, YNNKEL (reference sequence).

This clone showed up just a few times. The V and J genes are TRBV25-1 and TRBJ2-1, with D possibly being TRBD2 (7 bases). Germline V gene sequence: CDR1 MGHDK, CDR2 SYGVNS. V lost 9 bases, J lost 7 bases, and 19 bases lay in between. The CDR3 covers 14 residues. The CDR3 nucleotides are TGTGCCAGTGGAAAGGGGGGGGGCCTAAATGAGCAGTTCTTC. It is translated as CASGKGGGLNEQFF.

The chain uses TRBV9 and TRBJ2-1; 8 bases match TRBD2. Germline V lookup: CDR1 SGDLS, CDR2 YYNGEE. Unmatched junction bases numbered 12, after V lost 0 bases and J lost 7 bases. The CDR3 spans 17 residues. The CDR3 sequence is CASSVATGSGGQNEQFF. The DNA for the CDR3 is TGTGCCAGCAGCGTAGCTACGGGGAGCGGGGGTCAGAATGAGCAGTTCTTC.

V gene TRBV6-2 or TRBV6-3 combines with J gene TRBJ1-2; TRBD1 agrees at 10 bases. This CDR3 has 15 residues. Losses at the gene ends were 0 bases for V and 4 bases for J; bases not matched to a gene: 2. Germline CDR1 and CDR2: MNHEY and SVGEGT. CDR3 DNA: TGTGCCAGCAGTTACTCTGGGACAGGGGTCTATGGCTACACCTTC. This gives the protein CASSYSGTGVYGYTF.

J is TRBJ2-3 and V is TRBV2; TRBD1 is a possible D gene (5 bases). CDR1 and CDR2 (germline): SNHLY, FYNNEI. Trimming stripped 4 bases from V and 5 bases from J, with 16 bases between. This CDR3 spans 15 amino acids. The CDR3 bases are TGTGCCAGCAGTGCGTCCAGGGCCAAGGGAGATACGCAGTATTTT. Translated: CASSASRAKGDTQYF.

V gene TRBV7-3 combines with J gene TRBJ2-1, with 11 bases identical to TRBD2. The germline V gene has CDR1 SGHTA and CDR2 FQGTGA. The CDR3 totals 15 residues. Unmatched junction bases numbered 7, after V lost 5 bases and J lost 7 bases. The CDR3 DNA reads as TGTGCCAGCAGCCCGACTAGCGGGGCATTGAATGAGCAGTTCTTC. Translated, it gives CASSPTSGALNEQFF.

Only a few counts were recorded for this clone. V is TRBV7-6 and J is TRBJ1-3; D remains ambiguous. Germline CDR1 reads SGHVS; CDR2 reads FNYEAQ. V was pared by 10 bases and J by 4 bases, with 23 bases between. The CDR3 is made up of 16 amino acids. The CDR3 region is CAITHGSGGKGNTIYF. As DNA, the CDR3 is TGTGCCATCACCCATGGGTCCGGAGGAAAGGGAAACACCATATATTTT.

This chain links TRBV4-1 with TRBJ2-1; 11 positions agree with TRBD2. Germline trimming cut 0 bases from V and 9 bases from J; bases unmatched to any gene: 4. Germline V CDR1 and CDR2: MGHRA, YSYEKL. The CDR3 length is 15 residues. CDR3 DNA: TGCGCCAGCAGCCAAGATCCCCTAGCGGGGGGTGAGCAGTTCTTC. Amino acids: CASSQDPLAGGEQFF.

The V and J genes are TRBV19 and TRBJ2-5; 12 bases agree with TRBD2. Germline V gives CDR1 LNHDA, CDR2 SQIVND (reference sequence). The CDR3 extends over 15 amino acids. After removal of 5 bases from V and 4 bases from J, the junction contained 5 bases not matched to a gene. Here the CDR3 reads CASSARTSGAETQYF. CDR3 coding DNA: TGTGCCAGTAGTGCCAGGACTAGCGGGGCAGAGACCCAGTACTTC.